This TCR beta chain was found in a study of cytotoxic CD8 clonotypes in ibrutinib-treated CLL. Frozen PBMC stocks contributed 2 to 2.5 micrograms of genomic DNA to the TCR beta libraries. Clones were read by immunoSEQ multiplex PCR, and TCRdb kept only the in-frame ones, dropping some. In the table there are fewer than 10,000 clones, more than 70% of which are singletons. Only a few counts were recorded for this clone. Material: PBMCs, obtained before ibrutinib treatment. This receptor was obtained from a human donor with chronic lymphocytic leukemia.

CDR3 protein: CASSIKQGGDEQFF. In DNA form, the CDR3 reads TGTGCCAGCAGTATTAAACAGGGGGGCGATGAGCAGTTCTTC. V usage is TRBV28 and J usage is TRBJ2-1, with 8 positions matching TRBD1. The trim removed 5 bases at V and 8 bases at J, leaving 8 bases unmatched. This CDR3 is built from 14 residues. Germline assignment: CDR1 MDHEN and CDR2 SYDVKM.